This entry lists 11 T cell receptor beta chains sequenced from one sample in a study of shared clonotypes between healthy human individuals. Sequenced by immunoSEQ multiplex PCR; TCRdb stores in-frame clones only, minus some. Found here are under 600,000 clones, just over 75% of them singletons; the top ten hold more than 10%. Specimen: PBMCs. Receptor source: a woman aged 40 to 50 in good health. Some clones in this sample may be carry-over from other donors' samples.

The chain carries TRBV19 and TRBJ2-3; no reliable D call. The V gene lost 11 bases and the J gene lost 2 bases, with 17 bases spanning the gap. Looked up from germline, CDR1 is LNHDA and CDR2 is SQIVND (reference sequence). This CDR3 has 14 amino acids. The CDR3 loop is CASRPHGTTDTQYF. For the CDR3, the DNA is TGTGCCTCCCGGCCCCACGGAACCACAGATACGCAGTATTTT.

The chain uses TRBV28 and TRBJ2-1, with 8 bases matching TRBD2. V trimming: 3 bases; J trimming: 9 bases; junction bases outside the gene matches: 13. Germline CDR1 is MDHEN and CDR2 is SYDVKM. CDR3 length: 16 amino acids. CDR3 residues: CASSFGYSGRVAEQFF. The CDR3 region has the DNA TGTGCCAGCAGTTTTGGGTACAGCGGGAGAGTTGCTGAGCAGTTCTTC.

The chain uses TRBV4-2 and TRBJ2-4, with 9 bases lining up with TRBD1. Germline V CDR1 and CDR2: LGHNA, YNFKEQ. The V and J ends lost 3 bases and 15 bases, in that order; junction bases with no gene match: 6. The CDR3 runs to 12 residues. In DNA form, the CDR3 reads TGTGCCAGCAGCCACAGACAGGGGGATTGGTACTTC. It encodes CASSHRQGDWYF.

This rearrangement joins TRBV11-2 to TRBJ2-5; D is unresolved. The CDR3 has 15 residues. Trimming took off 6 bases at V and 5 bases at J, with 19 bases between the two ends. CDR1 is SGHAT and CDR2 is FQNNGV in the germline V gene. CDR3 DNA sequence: TGTGCCAGCAGTCCATGGGCGGCCGGGTTTGAGACCCAGTACTTC. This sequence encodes CASSPWAAGFETQYF.

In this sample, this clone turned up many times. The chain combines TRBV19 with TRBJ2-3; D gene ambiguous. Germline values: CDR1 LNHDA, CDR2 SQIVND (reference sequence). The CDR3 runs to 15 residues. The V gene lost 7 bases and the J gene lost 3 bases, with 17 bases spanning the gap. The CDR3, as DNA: TGTGCCAGTACCTCATCCGCGCCCCGAACAGATACGCAGTATTTT. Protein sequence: CASTSSAPRTDTQYF.

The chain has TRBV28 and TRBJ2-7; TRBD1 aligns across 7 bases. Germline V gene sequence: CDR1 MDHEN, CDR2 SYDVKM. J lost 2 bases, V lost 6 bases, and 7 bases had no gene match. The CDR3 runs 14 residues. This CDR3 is CASSTTGQTYEQYF. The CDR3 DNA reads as TGTGCCAGCAGCACGACAGGGCAAACCTACGAGCAGTACTTC. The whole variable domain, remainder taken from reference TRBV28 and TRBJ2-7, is DVKVTQSSRYLVKRTGEKVFLECVQDMDHENMFWYRQDPGLGLRLIYFSYDVKMKEKGDIPEGYSVSREKKERFSLILESASTNQTSMYLCASSTTGQTYEQYFGPGTRLTVT.

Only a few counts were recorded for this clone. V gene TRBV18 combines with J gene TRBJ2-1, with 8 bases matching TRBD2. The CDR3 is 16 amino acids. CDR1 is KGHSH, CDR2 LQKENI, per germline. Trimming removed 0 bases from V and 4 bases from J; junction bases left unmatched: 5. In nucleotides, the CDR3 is TGTGCCAGCTCACCACCCCGGCTAGCGGGTTACAATGAGCAGTTCTTC. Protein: CASSPPRLAGYNEQFF.

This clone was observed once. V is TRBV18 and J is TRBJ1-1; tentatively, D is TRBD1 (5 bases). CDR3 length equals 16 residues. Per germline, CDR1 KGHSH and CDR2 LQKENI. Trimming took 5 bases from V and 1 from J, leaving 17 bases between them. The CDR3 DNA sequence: TGTGCCAGCTCATTCGGCAGCGGGGGTGCGAACACTGAAGCTTTCTTT. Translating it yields CASSFGSGGANTEAFF.

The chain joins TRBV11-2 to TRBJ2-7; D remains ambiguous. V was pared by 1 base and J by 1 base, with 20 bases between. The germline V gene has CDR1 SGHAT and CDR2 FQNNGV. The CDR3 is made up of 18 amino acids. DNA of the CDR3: TGTGCCAGCAGCTTAGTAAGGATTGGCTTCGCCTTTTCCTACGAGCAGTACTTC. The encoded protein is CASSLVRIGFAFSYEQYF.

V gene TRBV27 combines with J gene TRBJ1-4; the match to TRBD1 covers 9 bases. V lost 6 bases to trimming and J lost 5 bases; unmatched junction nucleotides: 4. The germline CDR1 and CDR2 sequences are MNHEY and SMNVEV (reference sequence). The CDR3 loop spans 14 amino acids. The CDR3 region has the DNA TGTGCCAGCAGGTCCGACAGGGGGAATGAAAAACTGTTTTTT. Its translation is CASRSDRGNEKLFF.

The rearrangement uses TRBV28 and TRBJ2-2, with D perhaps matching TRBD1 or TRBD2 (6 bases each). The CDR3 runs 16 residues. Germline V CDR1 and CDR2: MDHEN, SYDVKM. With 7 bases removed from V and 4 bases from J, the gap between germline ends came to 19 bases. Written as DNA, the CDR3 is TGTGCCAGCACCTCCGGGGGCGGGTGGTTCACCGGGGAGCTGTTTTTT. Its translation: CASTSGGGWFTGELFF. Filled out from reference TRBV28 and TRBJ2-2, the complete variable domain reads DVKVTQSSRYLVKRTGEKVFLECVQDMDHENMFWYRQDPGLGLRLIYFSYDVKMKEKGDIPEGYSVSREKKERFSLILESASTNQTSMYLCASTSGGGWFTGELFFGEGSRLTVL.